This T cell receptor (beta chain) comes out of a study of T cell responses to AZD1222 COVID-19 vaccine (dated by TCRdb to about 2021). Study-wide context: A total of around 240 trial participants underwent TCR sequencing, of whom nearly 210 received two doses of AZD1222 and around 25 received two doses of the MenACWY control vaccine. Enrollment into the trials was organized by age into subgroups of 18-55, 56-69 and 70-plus years, and those subgroups contained approximately 160, 26 and 62 TCR-sequenced participants, respectively.

In the paper's terms, the time point label means: about 28 days (+/-7) after the second vaccine dose. Because spike-specific TCR depth and breadth did not differ between the two schedules, AZD1222 recipients who got a second dose at roughly 4 weeks were pooled with those who got a second dose at roughly 12 weeks. Vaccinee samples came from UK trials COV001 and COV002, including a single-blind randomized controlled phase 2/3 trial of AZD1222 (ChAdOx1 nCoV-19) in healthy adults. For TCRbeta chain sequencing, PBMC samples were collected from trial participants at day 0 and at day 28 after the second dose. Broader findings and caveats from the paper: The vaccine-associated CD4 TCRs covered the entire spike protein, and the dominant responses fell in regions 160-218 and 743-854. Because no day 14 peak-response samples were available, repertoires were characterized only after the peak T cell response. Nearly half of unique spike-specific TCRs reportedly recognized epitopes outside regions mutated in the B.1.351 and B.1.1.7 variants. Conclusions about previously exposed vaccinees are limited because only six or seven AZD1222 recipients were SARS-CoV-2 seropositive at baseline. A significant rise in spike-specific TCR breadth and depth was observed after two AZD1222 doses relative to day 0 and relative to MenACWY recipients. Participants were mostly white British, with more females than males. The authors suggested clonal diversity may have been underestimated. In the small 56-69-year group, the increase in depth fell short of significance, most likely because of low power.

The CDR3 regions of human TCRbeta chains were subjected to immunosequencing. The paper's processing steps were these. Repertoire TCRs were checked for matches against a reference library of SARS-CoV-2-specific TCRs that had been generated using the MIRA antigen-specificity platform. Breadth meant the fraction of unique TCRs that were SARS-CoV-2-associated, whereas depth meant the fraction of total T cells that were SARS-CoV-2-associated. Using the MIRA data, every spike-specific TCR was mapped to the spike region that the TCR reacted to and assigned to either a CD4 or a CD8 class. Log10-transformed breadth and depth values were compared by one-way ANOVA with Sidak's multiple comparisons tests. TCRdb carries this immuneACCESS record with in-frame sequences only. Its versions omit some clonotypes, under half of them owing to an unresolved V gene in the studies checked, with the rest unexplained. The V and J calls and clone size were taken over from that table, and D and trimming were inferred from the DNA. The sample table lists around 120,000 clones, 80% to 90% of them with a count of one. About 29% of the sample is in the top ten clones.

To note about this clone: No antigen is known for it. Base-call qualities are not available, and no considerably larger clone is one nucleotide away.

The CDR3 contains 15 residues, cysteine and phenylalanine counted. Of the read, only the CDR3 DNA is kept; its 45 bases are in frame from base 1. CDR1 LGHDT and CDR2 YNNKEL were looked up in the germline V gene (reference sequence). V loses 0 bases, J loses 2 bases, and the germline ends lie 10 bases apart. This receptor was obtained from an adult who received the AZD1222 COVID-19 vaccine. This specimen was peripheral blood, taken 28 days after the second AZD1222 dose. The V gene is TRBV3-1 (or the pseudogene TRBV3-2) and the J gene is TRBJ1-1, with the D gene uncertain. CDR3 protein: CASSQEGKRNTEAFF. At the DNA level, the sequence is TGTGCCAGCAGCCAAGAAGGGAAGAGAAACACTGAAGCTTTCTTT.